This entry lists 8 T cell receptor beta chains sequenced from one sample in a study of blood T cells in healthy people across ages. With a J-beta primer mix and a sample-barcoded 5' primer, a second PCR ran about 7 to 11 cycles. TCRdb itself ran the 5' RACE reads through MiXCR, one entry per CDR3 protein. The table shows about 1,400,000 distinct CDR3 sequences, with almost 60% occurring only once. The sequenced sample consisted of blood. These receptors originate from a man aged 18 to 30 in good health.

V and J are TRBV27 and TRBJ2-1; D is unclear. Trimming took off 5 bases at V and 7 bases at J, with 21 bases between the two ends. From germline, CDR1 is MNHEY and CDR2 SMNVEV (reference sequence). The CDR3 sequence is 16 residues long. CDR3 nucleotide sequence: TGTGCCAGCAGTGGTCAAACGAGTAATCCACTGAATGAGCAGTTCTTC. It codes for CASSGQTSNPLNEQFF.

The rearrangement joins TRBV9 to TRBJ2-2, with D perhaps matching TRBD1 or TRBD2 (5 bases each). CDR1 and CDR2 from the germline V gene are SGDLS and YYNGEE. V shed 3 bases and J shed 7 bases, with 16 bases lying between them. The CDR3 runs to 15 residues. The DNA of the CDR3 is TGTGCCAGCAGCGCGTACACCGGGACGAGCGGGGAGCTGTTTTTT. Translating it yields CASSAYTGTSGELFF.

The chain links TRBV15 to TRBJ2-3, with 10 bases aligning to TRBD1. The V segment lost 0 bases and the J segment 4 bases; nucleotides outside the gene matches: 4. This CDR3 has 16 residues. From germline, CDR1 is LNHNV and CDR2 YYDKDF (reference sequence). The DNA for the CDR3 is TGTGCCACCAGCAGAGATCCGACAGGGGGCCCAGATACGCAGTATTTT. The encoded protein is CATSRDPTGGPDTQYF.

V is TRBV12-3 or TRBV12-4 and J is TRBJ2-2; 9 bases fit TRBD1. The junction had 7 bases not matched to a gene; V was cut back by 6 bases and J by 5 bases. CDR3 length: 15 residues. Written as DNA, the CDR3 is TGTGCCAGCAGAATCGGGACAGGGTGGACCGGGGAGCTGTTTTTT. It codes for CASRIGTGWTGELFF.

This chain uses TRBV20-1 with TRBJ1-5; possibly TRBD1 for D (5 bases). Germline assignment: CDR1 DFQATT and CDR2 SNEGSKA (reference sequence). CDR3 length: 15 amino acids. V was clipped by 6 bases and J by 5 bases, with 20 bases between them. CDR3 nucleotides: TGCAGTGCCCCGGGACTCCTCTCTGTGGATCAGCCCCAGCATTTT. Its protein is CSAPGLLSVDQPQHF.

The chain has TRBV6-2 or TRBV6-3 and TRBJ2-2, with D uncertain. The CDR3 extends over 21 amino acids. V dropped 6 bases and J dropped 1 base, with 30 bases sitting between them. Germline V CDR1 and CDR2: MNHEY, SVGEGT. The CDR3 loop is CASRSLTSVQYQNKNTGELFF. The CDR3 region has the DNA TGTGCCAGCAGATCCCTTACGTCGGTTCAATACCAAAACAAGAACACCGGGGAGCTGTTTTTT.

In regard to this clonotype: A clone one base away is much larger, so this may be a read error. This sequence joins TRBV6-5 and TRBJ1-2; unclear D gene. The germline V and J ends were trimmed by 4 bases and 8 bases, with 8 bases remaining between them. This CDR3 region has 11 residues. CDR1 and CDR2 from the germline V gene are MNHEY and SVGAGI. CDR3 protein: CASSFGEGYTF. The DNA for the CDR3 is TGTGCCAGCAGTTTCGGGGAGGGCTACACCTTC.

CDR3 residues: CASSSLRTAYGYTF. The CDR3 nucleotides read TGTGCCAGCAGCTCCCTTCGGACAGCCTATGGCTACACCTTC. The chain combines TRBV7-9 with TRBJ1-2, with a weak D call TRBD1 (6 bases). The V end lost 4 bases, the J end lost 4 bases, and 13 bases lay between the germline ends. This CDR3 is 14 amino acids long. The germline V gene encodes CDR1 SEHNR and CDR2 FQNEAQ (reference sequence).